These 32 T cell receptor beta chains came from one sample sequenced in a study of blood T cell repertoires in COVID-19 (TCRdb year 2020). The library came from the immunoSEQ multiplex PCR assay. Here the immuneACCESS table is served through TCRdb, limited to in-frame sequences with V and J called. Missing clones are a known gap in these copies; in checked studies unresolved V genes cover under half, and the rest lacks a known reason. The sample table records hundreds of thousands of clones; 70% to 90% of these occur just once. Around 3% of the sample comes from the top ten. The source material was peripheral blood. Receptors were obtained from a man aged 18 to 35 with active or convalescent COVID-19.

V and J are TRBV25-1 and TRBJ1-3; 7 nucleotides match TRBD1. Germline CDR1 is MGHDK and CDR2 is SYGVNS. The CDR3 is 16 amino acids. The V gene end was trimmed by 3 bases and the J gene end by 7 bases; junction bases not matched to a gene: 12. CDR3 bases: TGTGCCAGCAGTGAGCATACGGGACAGCCCAGTAACACCATATATTTT. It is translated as CASSEHTGQPSNTIYF.

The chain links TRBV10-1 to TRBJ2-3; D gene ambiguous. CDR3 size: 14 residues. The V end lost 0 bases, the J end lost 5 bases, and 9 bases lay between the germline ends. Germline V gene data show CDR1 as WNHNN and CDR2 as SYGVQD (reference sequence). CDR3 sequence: CASSESGTGDTQYF. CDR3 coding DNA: TGCGCCAGCAGTGAGTCGGGCACCGGAGATACGCAGTATTTT.

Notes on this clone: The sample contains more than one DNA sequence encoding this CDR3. The CDR3 region has the DNA TGTGCCAGCAGCTTAGGGCAAAACACTGAAGCTTTCTTT. This translates into CASSLGQNTEAFF. This chain joins TRBV11-3 and TRBJ1-1; no reliable D call. Trimming cost V 1 base and J 2 bases, with 5 bases left between them. Germline V gives CDR1 SGHNT, CDR2 YENEEA. The CDR3 loop spans 13 amino acids.

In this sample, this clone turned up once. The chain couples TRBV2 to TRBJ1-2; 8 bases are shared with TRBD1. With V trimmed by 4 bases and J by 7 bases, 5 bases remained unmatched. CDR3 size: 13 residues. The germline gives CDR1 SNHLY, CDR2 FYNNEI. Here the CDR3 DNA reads TGTGCCAGCAGTGTCCGACAGGGGAGTGGCTACACCTTC. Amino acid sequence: CASSVRQGSGYTF.

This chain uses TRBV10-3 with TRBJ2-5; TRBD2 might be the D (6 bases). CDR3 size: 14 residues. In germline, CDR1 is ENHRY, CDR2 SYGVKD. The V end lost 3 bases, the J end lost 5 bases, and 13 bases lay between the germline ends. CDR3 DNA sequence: TGTGCCATCAGTGACGGAGGGGCGTCCGAGACCCAGTACTTC. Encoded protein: CAISDGGASETQYF.

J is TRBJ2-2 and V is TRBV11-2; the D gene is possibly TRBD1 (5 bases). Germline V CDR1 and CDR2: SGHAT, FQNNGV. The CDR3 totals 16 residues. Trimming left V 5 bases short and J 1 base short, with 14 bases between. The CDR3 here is CASSPRRQMNTGELFF. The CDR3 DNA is TGTGCCAGCAGCCCCCGCCGACAGATGAACACCGGGGAGCTGTTTTTT.

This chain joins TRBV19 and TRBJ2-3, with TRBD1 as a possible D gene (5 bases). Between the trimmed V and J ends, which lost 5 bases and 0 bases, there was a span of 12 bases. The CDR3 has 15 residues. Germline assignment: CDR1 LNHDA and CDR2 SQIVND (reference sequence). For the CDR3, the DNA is TGTGCCAGTAGTCCGTCGACAGCTAGCACAGATACGCAGTATTTT. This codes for CASSPSTASTDTQYF.

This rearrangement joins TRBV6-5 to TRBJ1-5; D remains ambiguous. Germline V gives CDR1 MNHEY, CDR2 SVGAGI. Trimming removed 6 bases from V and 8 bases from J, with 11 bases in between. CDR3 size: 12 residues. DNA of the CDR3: TGTGCCAGCAGGAACCCCCGGGAGCCCCAGCATTTT. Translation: CASRNPREPQHF.

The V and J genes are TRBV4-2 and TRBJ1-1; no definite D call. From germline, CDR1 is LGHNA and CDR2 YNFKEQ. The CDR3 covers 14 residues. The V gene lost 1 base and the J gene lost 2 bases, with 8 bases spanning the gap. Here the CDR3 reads CASSQVQINTEAFF. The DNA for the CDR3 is TGTGCCAGCAGCCAAGTACAGATTAACACTGAAGCTTTCTTT.

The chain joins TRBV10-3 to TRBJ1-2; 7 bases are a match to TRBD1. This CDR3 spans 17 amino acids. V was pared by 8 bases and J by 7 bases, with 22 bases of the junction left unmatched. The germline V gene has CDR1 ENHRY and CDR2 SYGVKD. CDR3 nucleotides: TGTGCCATCCCAGGGAAGCGGACAGGTAGGGCGTCGAGTGGCTACACCTTC. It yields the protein CAIPGKRTGRASSGYTF.

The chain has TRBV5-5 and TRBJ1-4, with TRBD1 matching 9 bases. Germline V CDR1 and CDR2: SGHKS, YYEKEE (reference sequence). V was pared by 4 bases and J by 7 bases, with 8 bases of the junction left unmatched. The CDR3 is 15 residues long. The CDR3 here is CASSTRTGVGEKLFF. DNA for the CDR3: TGTGCCAGCAGCACACGGACAGGGGTTGGTGAAAAACTGTTTTTT.

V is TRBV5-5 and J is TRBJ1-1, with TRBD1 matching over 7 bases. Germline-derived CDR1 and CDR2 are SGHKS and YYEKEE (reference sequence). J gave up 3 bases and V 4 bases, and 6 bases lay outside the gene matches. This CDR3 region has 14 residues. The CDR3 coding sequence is TGTGCCAGCAGCCTGACAGGGTTGGACACTGAAGCTTTCTTT. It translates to CASSLTGLDTEAFF.

CDR3 DNA: TGTGCCAGCAGTGGGGGACTAGCGGGAAGCACAGATACGCAGTATTTT. Translating it yields CASSGGLAGSTDTQYF. The rearrangement joins TRBV28 to TRBJ2-3; 13 bases line up with TRBD2. The V gene end was trimmed by 5 bases and the J gene end by 0 bases; junction bases not matched to a gene: 2. The CDR3 runs to 16 residues. CDR1 is MDHEN and CDR2 is SYDVKM in the germline V gene.

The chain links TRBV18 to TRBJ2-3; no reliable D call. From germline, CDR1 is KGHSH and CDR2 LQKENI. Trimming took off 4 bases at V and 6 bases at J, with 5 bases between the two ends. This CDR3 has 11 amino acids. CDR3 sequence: CASSLGDTQYF. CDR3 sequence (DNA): TGTGCCAGCTCACTCGGGGATACGCAGTATTTT.

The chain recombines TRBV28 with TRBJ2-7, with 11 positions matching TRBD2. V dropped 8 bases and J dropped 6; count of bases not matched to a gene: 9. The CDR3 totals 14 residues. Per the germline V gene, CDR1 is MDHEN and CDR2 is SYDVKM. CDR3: CASLGLLAGVEQYF. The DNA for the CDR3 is TGTGCCAGCCTAGGGTTACTAGCGGGAGTCGAGCAGTACTTC.

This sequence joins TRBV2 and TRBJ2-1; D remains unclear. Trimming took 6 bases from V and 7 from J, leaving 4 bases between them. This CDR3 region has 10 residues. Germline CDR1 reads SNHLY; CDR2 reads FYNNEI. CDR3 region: CASRANEQFF. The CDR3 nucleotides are TGTGCCAGCAGGGCTAATGAGCAGTTCTTC. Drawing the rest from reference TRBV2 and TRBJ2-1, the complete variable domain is EPEVTQTPSHQVTQMGQEVILRCVPISNHLYFYWYRQILGQKVEFLVSFYNNEISEKSEIFDDQFSVERPDGSNFTLKIRSTKLEDSAMYFCASRANEQFFGPGTRLTVL.

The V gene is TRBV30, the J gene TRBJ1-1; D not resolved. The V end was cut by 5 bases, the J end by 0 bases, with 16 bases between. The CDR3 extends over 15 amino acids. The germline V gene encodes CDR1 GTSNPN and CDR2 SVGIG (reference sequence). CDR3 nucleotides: TGTGCCTGGCCGTTCCCACTGAAGATGAACACTGAAGCTTTCTTT. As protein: CAWPFPLKMNTEAFF.

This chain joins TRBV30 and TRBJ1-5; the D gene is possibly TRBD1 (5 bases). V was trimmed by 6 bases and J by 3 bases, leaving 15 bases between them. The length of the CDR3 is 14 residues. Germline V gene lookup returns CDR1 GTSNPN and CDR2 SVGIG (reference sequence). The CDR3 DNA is TGTGCCTGCCAAGATACAGGTTTCAATCAGCCCCAGCATTTT. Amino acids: CACQDTGFNQPQHF.

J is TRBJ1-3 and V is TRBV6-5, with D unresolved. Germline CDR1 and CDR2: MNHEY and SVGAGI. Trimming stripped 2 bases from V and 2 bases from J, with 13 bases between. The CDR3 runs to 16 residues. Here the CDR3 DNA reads TGTGCCAGCAGTTACGGGGAGATTTCTGCTGGAAACACCATATATTTT. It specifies CASSYGEISAGNTIYF.

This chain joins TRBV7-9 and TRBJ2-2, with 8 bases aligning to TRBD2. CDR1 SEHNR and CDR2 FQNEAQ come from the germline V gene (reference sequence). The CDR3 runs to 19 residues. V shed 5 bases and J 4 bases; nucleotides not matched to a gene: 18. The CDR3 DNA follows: TGTGCCAGCAGCCCACCCATGCCCACTAGCGGAGGGTTCACCGGGGAGCTGTTTTTT. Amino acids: CASSPPMPTSGGFTGELFF.

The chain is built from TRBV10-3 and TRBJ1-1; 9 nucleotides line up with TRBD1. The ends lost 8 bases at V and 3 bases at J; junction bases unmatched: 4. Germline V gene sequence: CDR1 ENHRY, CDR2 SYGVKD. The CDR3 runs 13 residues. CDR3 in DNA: TGTGCCATCCTAAGGGACAGGGACACTGAAGCTTTCTTT. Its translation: CAILRDRDTEAFF.

CDR3 coding DNA: TGTGCCAGCAGTTTAGGTCGTAGGGGGGCCAAAAACATTCAGTACTTC. It translates to CASSLGRRGAKNIQYF. V usage is TRBV27 and J usage is TRBJ2-4; perhaps TRBD1 as D (6 bases). The CDR3 length is 16 residues. Germline V gene lookup returns CDR1 MNHEY and CDR2 SMNVEV (reference sequence). V was cut by 2 bases and J by 1 base, with 12 bases left in between.

CDR3: CASSFPGTGGYEQYF. In DNA, the CDR3 is TGTGCCAGCAGCTTTCCCGGGACAGGGGGCTACGAGCAGTACTTC. This chain joins TRBV7-2 and TRBJ2-7, with TRBD1 identical over 11 bases. The germline CDR1 and CDR2 sequences are SGHTA and FQGNSA. The CDR3 is made up of 15 amino acids. V was pared by 3 bases and J by 3 bases, with 4 bases of the junction left unmatched. Full variable domain (missing parts from reference TRBV7-2 and TRBJ2-7): GAGVSQSPSNKVTEKGKDVELRCDPISGHTALYWYRQSLGQGLEFLIYFQGNSAPDKSGLPSDRFSAERTGGSVSTLTIQRTQQEDSAVYLCASSFPGTGGYEQYFGPGTRLTVT.

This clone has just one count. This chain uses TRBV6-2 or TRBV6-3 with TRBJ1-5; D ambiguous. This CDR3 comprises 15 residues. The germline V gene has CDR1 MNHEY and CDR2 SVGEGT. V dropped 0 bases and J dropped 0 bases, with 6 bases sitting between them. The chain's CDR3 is CASSYSPYSNQPQHF. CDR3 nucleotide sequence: TGTGCCAGCAGTTACTCTCCCTATAGCAATCAGCCCCAGCATTTT.

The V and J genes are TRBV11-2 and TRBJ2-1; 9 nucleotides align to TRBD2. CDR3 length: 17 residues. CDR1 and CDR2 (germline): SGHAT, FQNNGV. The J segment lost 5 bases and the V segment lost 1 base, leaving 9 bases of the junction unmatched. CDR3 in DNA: TGTGCCAGCAGCTTAGGGGTAGCGGGAGTTCTCAACAATGAGCAGTTCTTC. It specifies CASSLGVAGVLNNEQFF.

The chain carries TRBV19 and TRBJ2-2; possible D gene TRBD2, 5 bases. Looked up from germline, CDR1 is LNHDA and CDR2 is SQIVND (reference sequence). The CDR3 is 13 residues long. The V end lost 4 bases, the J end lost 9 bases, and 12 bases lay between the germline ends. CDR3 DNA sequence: TGTGCCAGTAGTAGCTCACTAGGATGGGAGCTGTTTTTT. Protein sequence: CASSSSLGWELFF.

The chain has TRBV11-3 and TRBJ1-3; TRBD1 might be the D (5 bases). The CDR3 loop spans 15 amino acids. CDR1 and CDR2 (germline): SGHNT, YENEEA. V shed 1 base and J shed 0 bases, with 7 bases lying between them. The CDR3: CASSLGTFSGNTIYF. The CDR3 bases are TGTGCCAGCAGCTTAGGGACATTCTCTGGAAACACCATATATTTT.

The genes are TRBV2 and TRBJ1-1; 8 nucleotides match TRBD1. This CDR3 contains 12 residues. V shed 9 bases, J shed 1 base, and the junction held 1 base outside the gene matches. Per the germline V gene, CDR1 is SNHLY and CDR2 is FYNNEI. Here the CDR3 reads CARGTGNTEAFF. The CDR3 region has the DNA TGTGCCAGAGGGACAGGGAACACTGAAGCTTTCTTT.

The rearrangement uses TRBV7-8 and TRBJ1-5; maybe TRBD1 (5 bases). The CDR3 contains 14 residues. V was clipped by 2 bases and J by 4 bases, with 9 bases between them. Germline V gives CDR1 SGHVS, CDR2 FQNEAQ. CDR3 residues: CASSLKGMNQPQHF. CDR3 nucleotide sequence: TGTGCCAGCAGCTTAAAGGGGATGAATCAGCCCCAGCATTTT. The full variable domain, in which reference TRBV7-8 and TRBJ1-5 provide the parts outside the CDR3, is GAGVSQSPRYKVAKRGQDVALRCDPISGHVSLFWYQQALGQGPEFLTYFQNEAQLDKSGLPSDRFFAERPEGSVSTLKIQRTQQEDSAVYLCASSLKGMNQPQHFGDGTRLSIL.

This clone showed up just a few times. The CDR3 DNA is TGTGCCAGCAGTCCATGGCCGGGAGAAGCTTTCTTT. Residues: CASSPWPGEAFF. This chain links TRBV28 with TRBJ1-1, with no clear D. The CDR3 has 12 amino acids. Trimming removed 5 bases from V and 8 bases from J, with 12 bases in between. The germline gives CDR1 MDHEN, CDR2 SYDVKM.

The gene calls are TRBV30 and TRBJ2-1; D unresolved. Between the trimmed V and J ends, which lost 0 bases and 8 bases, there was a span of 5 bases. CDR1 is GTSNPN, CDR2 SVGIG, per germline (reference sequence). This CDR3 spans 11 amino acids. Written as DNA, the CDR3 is TGTGCCTGGAGTGTCGGGTATGAGCAGTTCTTC. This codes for CAWSVGYEQFF. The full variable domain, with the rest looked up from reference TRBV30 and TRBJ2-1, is SQTIHQWPATLVQPVGSPLSLECTVEGTSNPNLYWYRQAAGRGLQLLFYSVGIGQISSEVPQNLSASRPQDRQFILSSKKLLLSDSGFYLCAWSVGYEQFFGPGTRLTVL.

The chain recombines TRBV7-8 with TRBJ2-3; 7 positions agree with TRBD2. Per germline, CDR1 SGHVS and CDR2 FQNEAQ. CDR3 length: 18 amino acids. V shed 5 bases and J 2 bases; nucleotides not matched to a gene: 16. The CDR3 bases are TGTGCCAGCAGCCCGCCCAGTCGGGACTACTTACACACAGATACGCAGTATTTT. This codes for CASSPPSRDYLHTDTQYF. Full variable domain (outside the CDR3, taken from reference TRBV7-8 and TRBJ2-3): GAGVSQSPRYKVAKRGQDVALRCDPISGHVSLFWYQQALGQGPEFLTYFQNEAQLDKSGLPSDRFFAERPEGSVSTLKIQRTQQEDSAVYLCASSPPSRDYLHTDTQYFGPGTRLTVL.